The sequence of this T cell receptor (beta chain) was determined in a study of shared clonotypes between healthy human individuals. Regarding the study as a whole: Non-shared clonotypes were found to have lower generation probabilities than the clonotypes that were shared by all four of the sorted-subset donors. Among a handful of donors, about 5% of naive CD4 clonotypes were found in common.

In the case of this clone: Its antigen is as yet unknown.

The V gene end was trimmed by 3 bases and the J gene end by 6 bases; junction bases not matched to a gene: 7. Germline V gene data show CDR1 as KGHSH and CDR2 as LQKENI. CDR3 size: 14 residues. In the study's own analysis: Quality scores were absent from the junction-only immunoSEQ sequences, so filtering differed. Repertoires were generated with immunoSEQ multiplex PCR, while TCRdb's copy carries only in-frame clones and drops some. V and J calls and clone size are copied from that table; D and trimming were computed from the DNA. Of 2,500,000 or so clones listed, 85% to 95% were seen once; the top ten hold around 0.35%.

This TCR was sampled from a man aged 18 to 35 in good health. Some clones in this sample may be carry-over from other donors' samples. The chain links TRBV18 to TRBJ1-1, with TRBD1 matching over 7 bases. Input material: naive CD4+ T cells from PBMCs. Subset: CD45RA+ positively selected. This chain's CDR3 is CASSPETGYAEAFF. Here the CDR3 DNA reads TGTGCCAGCTCACCCGAGACAGGGTACGCTGAAGCTTTCTTT.